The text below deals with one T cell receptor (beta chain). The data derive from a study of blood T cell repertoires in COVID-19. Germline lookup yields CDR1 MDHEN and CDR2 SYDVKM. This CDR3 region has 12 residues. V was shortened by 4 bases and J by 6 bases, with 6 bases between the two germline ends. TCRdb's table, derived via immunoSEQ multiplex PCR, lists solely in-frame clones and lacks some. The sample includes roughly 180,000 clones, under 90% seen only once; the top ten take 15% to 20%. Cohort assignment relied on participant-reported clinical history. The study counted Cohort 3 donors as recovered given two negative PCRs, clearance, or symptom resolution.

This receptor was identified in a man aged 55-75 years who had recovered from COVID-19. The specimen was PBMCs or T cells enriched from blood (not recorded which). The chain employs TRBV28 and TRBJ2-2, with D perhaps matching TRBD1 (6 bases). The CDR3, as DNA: TGTGCCAGCAGTTCAGGGGCCGGGGAGCTGTTTTTT. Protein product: CASSSGAGELFF.